The 27 T cell receptor beta chains in this list originate from one sample, sequenced in a study of T cells after yellow fever vaccination. Using its own MiXCR run on the 5' RACE reads, TCRdb lists one record per CDR3 protein. Here the sample spans approximately 150,000 distinct CDR3 sequences, 9.3% being singletons. The material sequenced was CD8+ T cells sorted from PBMCs, taken 45 days after the yellow fever booster vaccination. These TCRs come from a man aged 18-30 years who received the YFV17D yellow fever vaccine.

The V call is TRBV12-5, the J call TRBJ2-7, with a weak D call TRBD2 (5 bases). This CDR3 contains 14 residues. Germline V lookup: CDR1 LGHNT, CDR2 FRNRAP. V lost 7 bases to trimming and J lost 0 bases, with 13 bases between them. The CDR3 coding sequence is TGTGCTAGTGCCGTGGGAGACTTCTCCTACGAGCAGTACTTC. Its translation is CASAVGDFSYEQYF.

The chain carries TRBV28 and TRBJ2-5; D is perhaps TRBD2 (5 bases). The CDR3 extends over 14 amino acids. Trimming took off 6 bases at V and 4 bases at J, with 15 bases between the two ends. Germline CDR1 and CDR2: MDHEN and SYDVKM. CDR3 in DNA: TGTGCCAGCAGCTCCGGTGAGGCGGGAGAGACCCAGTACTTC. Protein sequence: CASSSGEAGETQYF.

The chain links TRBV4-3 to TRBJ2-7; 8 bases align to TRBD1. This CDR3 is 14 amino acids long. Losses at the gene ends were 5 bases for V and 3 bases for J; bases not matched to a gene: 6. Per the germline V gene, CDR1 is LGHNA and CDR2 is YSLEER. The CDR3 DNA reads as TGCGCCAGCAGCAAAGTTACAGGGGGCTACGAGCAGTACTTC. Translating gives CASSKVTGGYEQYF.

This clonotype occurred a few times. The rearrangement links TRBV7-2 to TRBJ1-4; TRBD1 aligns across 7 bases. Germline V gives CDR1 SGHTA, CDR2 FQGNSA. This CDR3 has 14 residues. V shed 2 bases and J 5 bases; nucleotides not matched to a gene: 2. The CDR3 sequence is CASSLFRGNEKLFF. The CDR3 bases are TGTGCCAGCAGCTTATTCAGGGGGAATGAAAAACTGTTTTTT.

CDR3 nucleotides: TGCGCCAGCAGCCAAAAAGTCGGAGGTGGCTACACCTTC. Translated, it gives CASSQKVGGGYTF. V and J are TRBV5-1 and TRBJ1-2; no definite D call. This CDR3 contains 13 residues. With 4 bases removed from V and 7 bases from J, the gap between germline ends came to 14 bases. Germline V gives CDR1 SGHRS, CDR2 YFSETQ.

This clonotype has ten or more counts. The rearrangement links TRBV28 to TRBJ2-5; D not resolved. V lost 6 bases, J lost 1 base, and 12 bases lay in between. The CDR3 is made up of 14 amino acids. The germline V gene has CDR1 MDHEN and CDR2 SYDVKM. CDR3: CASSIRTVQETQYF. DNA for the CDR3: TGTGCCAGCAGCATTCGGACGGTCCAAGAGACCCAGTACTTC.

V and J are TRBV6-5 and TRBJ1-2; D is unclear. This CDR3 has 15 amino acids. Germline CDR1 and CDR2: MNHEY and SVGAGI. Trimming cost V 0 bases and J 0 bases, with 8 bases left between them. Written as DNA, the CDR3 is TGTGCCAGCAGTTACTCGAATCCAGCTAACTATGGCTACACCTTC. It translates to CASSYSNPANYGYTF.

This clonotype was counted only a few times. The chain has TRBV27 and TRBJ2-7; D gene ambiguous. Looked up from germline, CDR1 is MNHEY and CDR2 is SMNVEV (reference sequence). The CDR3 totals 15 residues. V lost 7 bases to trimming and J lost 2 bases, with 18 bases between them. The chain's CDR3 is CASTSHRQAPYEQYF. The CDR3 nucleotides are TGTGCCAGCACTTCCCACCGGCAGGCGCCCTACGAGCAGTACTTC.

This clonotype appeared a few times. V is TRBV4-1 and J is TRBJ1-3; no reliable D call. The CDR3 sequence is 16 residues long. Germline V gene lookup returns CDR1 MGHRA and CDR2 YSYEKL. Trimming stripped 0 bases from V and 0 bases from J, with 9 bases between. CDR3 region: CASSQERQRSGNTIYF. CDR3 DNA sequence: TGCGCCAGCAGCCAAGAAAGACAACGCTCTGGAAACACCATATATTTT.

V is TRBV7-9 and J is TRBJ1-1, with 9 nucleotides matching TRBD1. The CDR3 is 12 amino acids. Germline V gene sequence: CDR1 SEHNR, CDR2 FQNEAQ (reference sequence). The ends lost 4 bases at V and 7 bases at J; junction bases unmatched: 1. This chain's CDR3 is CASSSGQGEAFF. The CDR3 coding sequence is TGTGCCAGCAGCTCGGGACAGGGTGAAGCTTTCTTT. The full variable domain, its missing parts supplied by reference TRBV7-9 and TRBJ1-1, is DTGVSQNPRHKITKRGQNVTFRCDPISEHNRLYWYRQTLGQGPEFLTYFQNEAQLEKSRLLSDRFSAERPKGSFSTLEIQRTEQGDSAMYLCASSSGQGEAFFGQGTRLTVV.

This clonotype was found a few times. The CDR3 loop is CASSLPGHNQPQHF. CDR3 nucleotide sequence: TGTGCCAGCAGTTTGCCCGGACACAATCAGCCCCAGCATTTT. This rearrangement joins TRBV27 to TRBJ1-5; perhaps TRBD1 as D (5 bases). V was pared by 3 bases and J by 3 bases, with 9 bases between. In germline, CDR1 is MNHEY, CDR2 SMNVEV (reference sequence). The CDR3 extends over 14 amino acids.

This clonotype occurred many times. J is TRBJ2-7 and V is TRBV5-1; no firm D call. Germline CDR1 is SGHRS and CDR2 is YFSETQ. There are 14 residues in the CDR3. The V end lost 4 bases, the J end lost 0 bases, and 11 bases lay between the germline ends. The CDR3 DNA reads as TGCGCCAGCAGCAGTGACCGGAGCTCCTACGAGCAGTACTTC. It is translated as CASSSDRSSYEQYF.

This clonotype came up a few times. The chain couples TRBV6-2 or TRBV6-3 to TRBJ2-7, with D possibly matching TRBD1 (5 bases). Looked up from germline, CDR1 is MNHEY and CDR2 is SVGEGT. CDR3 size: 13 residues. Trimming pared 5 bases from V and 2 bases from J, leaving 10 bases between. The CDR3 loop is CASSSYRTYEQYF. Here the CDR3 DNA reads TGTGCCAGCAGTAGCTACAGGACCTACGAGCAGTACTTC.

A few counts support this clonotype. CDR3 protein: CASSLLAGEITSTDTQYF. The CDR3 region has the DNA TGTGCCAGCAGCTTACTAGCGGGGGAGATCACTAGCACAGATACGCAGTATTTT. This chain links TRBV11-1 with TRBJ2-3, with 10 bases matching TRBD2. Looked up from germline, CDR1 is SGHAT and CDR2 is FQDESV (reference sequence). Trimming removed 2 bases from V and 0 bases from J; junction bases left unmatched: 8. This CDR3 has 18 residues.

The chain is built from TRBV6-5 and TRBJ2-3; maybe TRBD1 (6 bases). Per the germline V gene, CDR1 is MNHEY and CDR2 is SVGAGI. This CDR3 comprises 14 residues. The germline V and J ends were trimmed by 6 bases and 1 base, with 11 bases remaining between them. The DNA for the CDR3 is TGTGCCAGCAGCGCTGACAGGCGCACAGATACGCAGTATTTT. This gives the protein CASSADRRTDTQYF.

The genes are TRBV7-3 and TRBJ2-2, with TRBD1 identical over 7 bases. The CDR3 totals 16 residues. Germline assignment: CDR1 SGHTA and CDR2 FQGTGA. V was pared by 1 base and J by 1 base, with 3 bases of the junction left unmatched. The CDR3 reads CASSLIWTGNTGELFF. The DNA for the CDR3 is TGTGCCAGCAGCTTAATATGGACAGGGAACACCGGGGAGCTGTTTTTT. Full variable domain (outside the CDR3, taken from reference TRBV7-3 and TRBJ2-2): GAGVSQTPSNKVTEKGKYVELRCDPISGHTALYWYRQSLGQGPEFLIYFQGTGAADDSGLPNDRFFAVRPEGSVSTLKIQRTERGDSAVYLCASSLIWTGNTGELFFGEGSRLTVL.

The chain uses TRBV15 and TRBJ2-7, with D perhaps given as TRBD1 or TRBD2 (5 bases each). This CDR3 spans 13 amino acids. The V gene's germline CDR1 is LNHNV and CDR2 YYDKDF (reference sequence). Trimming stripped 7 bases from V and 3 bases from J, with 13 bases between. DNA of the CDR3: TGTGCCACCAAGAGGGGCCCTATCTACGAGCAGTACGTC. Translating gives CATKRGPIYEQYV.

This chain uses TRBV27 with TRBJ2-7; 7 bases are shared with TRBD1. The CDR3 consists of 13 residues. Losses at the gene ends were 5 bases for V and 4 bases for J; bases not matched to a gene: 5. The germline CDR1 and CDR2 sequences are MNHEY and SMNVEV (reference sequence). CDR3 DNA: TGTGCCAGCAGTCCTCACAGGGGTTACGAGCAGTACGTC. As protein: CASSPHRGYEQYV.

This clonotype has a count of ten or more. The chain joins TRBV20-1 to TRBJ1-4, with 7 nucleotides matching TRBD1. The CDR3 length is 14 residues. The V gene end was trimmed by 6 bases and the J gene end by 0 bases; junction bases not matched to a gene: 4. Germline-derived CDR1 and CDR2 are DFQATT and SNEGSKA (reference sequence). CDR3 amino acids: CSAGTAATNEKLFF. The CDR3 DNA reads TGCAGTGCCGGGACAGCGGCAACTAATGAAAAACTGTTTTTT.

This sequence joins TRBV7-8 and TRBJ2-7, with 13 bases fitting TRBD2. In germline, CDR1 is SGHVS, CDR2 FQNEAQ. V shed 5 bases and J 7 bases; nucleotides not matched to a gene: 8. This CDR3 region has 15 residues. The CDR3: CASSTTSGGAEEQYV. The CDR3, as DNA: TGTGCCAGCAGCACCACTAGCGGGGGGGCCGAAGAGCAGTACGTC.

The V gene is TRBV6-5, the J gene TRBJ1-1; 8 bases line up with TRBD1. This CDR3 has 14 amino acids. Germline V gene sequence: CDR1 MNHEY, CDR2 SVGAGI. V was clipped by 6 bases and J by 4 bases; unmatched bases: 7. The DNA of the CDR3 is TGTGCCAGCAGCTCGACAGGGGAATTCACTGAAGCTTTCTTT. This codes for CASSSTGEFTEAFF.

The genes are TRBV14 and TRBJ2-2; 8 nucleotides match TRBD2. The CDR3 is made up of 16 amino acids. The V gene end was trimmed by 1 base and the J gene end by 3 bases; junction bases not matched to a gene: 4. Germline lookup yields CDR1 SGHDN and CDR2 FVKESK. CDR3 loop: CASSQVPGGDTGELFF. DNA of the CDR3: TGTGCCAGCAGCCAAGTCCCCGGGGGGGACACCGGGGAGCTGTTTTTT. The full variable domain, rest sourced from reference TRBV14 and TRBJ2-2, is EAGVTQFPSHSVIEKGQTVTLRCDPISGHDNLYWYRRVMGKEIKFLLHFVKESKQDESGMPNNRFLAERTGGTYSTLKVQPAELEDSGVYFCASSQVPGGDTGELFFGEGSRLTVL.

The CDR3 sequence is CASSTTGVGTEAFF. CDR3 in DNA: TGTGCCAGCAGCACCACAGGGGTGGGCACTGAAGCTTTCTTT. The chain joins TRBV11-2 to TRBJ1-1; 7 bases match TRBD1. The CDR3 is 14 residues long. Germline trimming cut 5 bases from V and 4 bases from J; bases unmatched to any gene: 7. The V gene's germline CDR1 is SGHAT and CDR2 FQNNGV. The full variable domain, in which reference TRBV11-2 and TRBJ1-1 provide the parts outside the CDR3, is EAGVAQSPRYKIIEKRQSVAFWCNPISGHATLYWYQQILGQGPKLLIQFQNNGVVDDSQLPKDRFSAERLKGVDSTLKIQPAKLEDSAVYLCASSTTGVGTEAFFGQGTRLTVV.

This clonotype was picked up many times. This chain joins TRBV4-1 and TRBJ2-1; 7 bases fit TRBD2. Per germline, CDR1 MGHRA and CDR2 YSYEKL. Unmatched junction bases numbered 2, after V lost 3 bases and J lost 0 bases. The CDR3 loop spans 15 amino acids. The CDR3: CASSQGGGSYNEQFF. The CDR3 bases are TGCGCCAGCAGCCAGGGGGGGGGCTCCTACAATGAGCAGTTCTTC.

The sample holds one count of this clonotype. V is TRBV9 and J is TRBJ1-5; D is possibly TRBD1 (5 bases). V lost 0 bases to trimming and J lost 0 bases, with 7 bases between them. The CDR3 has 15 residues. Germline V lookup: CDR1 SGDLS, CDR2 YYNGEE. The CDR3 sequence is CASSVEGYSNQPQHF. Here the CDR3 DNA reads TGTGCCAGCAGCGTAGAGGGGTATAGCAATCAGCCCCAGCATTTT.

This clonotype was detected ten times or more. The V gene is TRBV5-5, the J gene TRBJ1-5; D uncertain. Trimming shortened V by 1 base and J by 4 bases, and 6 bases separated the two germline ends. The CDR3 totals 13 residues. The germline V gene has CDR1 SGHKS and CDR2 YYEKEE (reference sequence). CDR3 amino acids: CASSLWGNQPQHF. In nucleotides, the CDR3 is TGTGCCAGCAGCTTGTGGGGAAATCAGCCCCAGCATTTT.

There are a few counts of this clonotype. V usage is TRBV6-2 or TRBV6-3 and J usage is TRBJ2-7; tentatively, D is TRBD2 (5 bases). Between the trimmed V and J ends, which lost 2 bases and 5 bases, there was a span of 13 bases. Germline CDR1 is MNHEY and CDR2 is SVGEGT. This CDR3 has 14 residues. The CDR3 is CASSYGEGIDEQYF. The CDR3 region has the DNA TGTGCCAGCAGTTACGGCGAGGGAATAGACGAGCAGTACTTC.